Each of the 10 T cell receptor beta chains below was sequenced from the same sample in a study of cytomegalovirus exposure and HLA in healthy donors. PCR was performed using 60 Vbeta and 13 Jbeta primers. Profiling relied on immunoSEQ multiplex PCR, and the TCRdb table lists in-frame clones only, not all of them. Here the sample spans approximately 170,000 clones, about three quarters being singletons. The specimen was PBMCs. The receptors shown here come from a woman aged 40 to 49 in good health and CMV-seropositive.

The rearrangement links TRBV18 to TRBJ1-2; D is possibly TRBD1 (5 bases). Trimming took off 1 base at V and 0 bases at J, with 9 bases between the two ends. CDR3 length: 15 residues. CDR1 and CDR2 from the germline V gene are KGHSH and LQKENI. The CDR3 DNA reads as TGTGCCAGCTCACCACAGACAGACCCTAACTATGGCTACACCTTC. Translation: CASSPQTDPNYGYTF.

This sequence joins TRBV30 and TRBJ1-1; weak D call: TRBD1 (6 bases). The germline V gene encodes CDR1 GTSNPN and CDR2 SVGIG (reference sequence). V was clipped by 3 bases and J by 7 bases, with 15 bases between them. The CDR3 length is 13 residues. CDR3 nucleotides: TGTGCCTGGAGCCAAGGGGGGGAACTTGAAGCTTTCTTT. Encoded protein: CAWSQGGELEAFF.

The CDR3 sequence: CASSHSRNTEAFF. The DNA for the CDR3 is TGTGCCAGCTCACACTCAAGGAACACTGAAGCTTTCTTT. The chain carries TRBV18 and TRBJ1-1; D remains unclear. The CDR3 spans 13 residues. Germline V gives CDR1 KGHSH, CDR2 LQKENI. The V end lost 4 bases, the J end lost 1 base, and 7 bases lay between the germline ends. Full variable domain (remainder filled in from reference TRBV18 and TRBJ1-1): NAGVMQNPRHLVRRRGQEARLRCSPMKGHSHVYWYRQLPEEGLKFMVYLQKENIIDESGMPKERFSAEFPKEGPSILRIQQVVRGDSAAYFCASSHSRNTEAFFGQGTRLTVV.

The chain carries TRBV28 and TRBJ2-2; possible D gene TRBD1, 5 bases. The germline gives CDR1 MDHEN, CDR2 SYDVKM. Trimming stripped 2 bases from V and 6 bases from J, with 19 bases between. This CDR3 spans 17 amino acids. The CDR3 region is CASSLRDFRGIAGELFF. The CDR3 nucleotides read TGTGCCAGCAGTTTACGCGACTTTAGGGGTATCGCCGGGGAGCTGTTTTTT. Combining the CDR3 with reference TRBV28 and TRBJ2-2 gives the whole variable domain DVKVTQSSRYLVKRTGEKVFLECVQDMDHENMFWYRQDPGLGLRLIYFSYDVKMKEKGDIPEGYSVSREKKERFSLILESASTNQTSMYLCASSLRDFRGIAGELFFGEGSRLTVL.

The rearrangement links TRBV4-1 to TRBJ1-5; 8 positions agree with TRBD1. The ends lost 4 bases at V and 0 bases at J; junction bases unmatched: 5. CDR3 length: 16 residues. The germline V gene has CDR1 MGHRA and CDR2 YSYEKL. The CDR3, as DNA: TGCGCCAGCAGCCCGGACAGGGACTATAGCAATCAGCCCCAGCATTTT. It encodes CASSPDRDYSNQPQHF.

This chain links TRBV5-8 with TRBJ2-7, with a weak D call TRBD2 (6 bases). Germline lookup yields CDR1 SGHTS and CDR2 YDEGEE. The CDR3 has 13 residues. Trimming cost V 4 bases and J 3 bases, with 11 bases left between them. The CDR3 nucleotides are TGTGCCAGCAGCCTTTCGGGAGTCTACGAGCAGTACTTC. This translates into CASSLSGVYEQYF.

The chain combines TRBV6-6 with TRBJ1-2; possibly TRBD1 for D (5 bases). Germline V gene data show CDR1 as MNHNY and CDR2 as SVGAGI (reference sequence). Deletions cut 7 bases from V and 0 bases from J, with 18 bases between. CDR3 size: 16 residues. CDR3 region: CASTSPLGGANYGYTF. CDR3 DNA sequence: TGTGCCAGCACTTCACCCTTGGGGGGAGCTAACTATGGCTACACCTTC.

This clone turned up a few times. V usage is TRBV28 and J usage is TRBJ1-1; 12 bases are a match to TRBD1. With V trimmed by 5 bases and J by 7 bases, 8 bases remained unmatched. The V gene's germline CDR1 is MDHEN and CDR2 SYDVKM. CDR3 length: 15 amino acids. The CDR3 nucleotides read TGTGCCAGCAGTCCCCACGGGACAGGGGGCGGTGAAGCTTTCTTT. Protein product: CASSPHGTGGGEAFF.

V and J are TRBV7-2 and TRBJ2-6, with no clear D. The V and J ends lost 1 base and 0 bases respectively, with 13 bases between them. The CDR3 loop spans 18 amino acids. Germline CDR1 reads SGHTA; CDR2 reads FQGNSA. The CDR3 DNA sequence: TGTGCCAGCAGCTTAGAACAGCCAACCAGCTCTGGGGCCAACGTCCTGACTTTC. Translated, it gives CASSLEQPTSSGANVLTF.

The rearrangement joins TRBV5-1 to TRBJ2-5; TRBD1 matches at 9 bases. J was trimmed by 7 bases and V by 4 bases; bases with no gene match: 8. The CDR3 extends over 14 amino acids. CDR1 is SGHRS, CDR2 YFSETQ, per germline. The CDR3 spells CASSRRQGEGTQYF. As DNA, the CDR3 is TGCGCCAGCAGCCGGAGACAGGGGGAAGGGACCCAGTACTTC.